One sample yielded the 19 T cell receptor beta chains listed below, sequenced in a study of T cells in Graves' hyperthyroidism and ophthalmopathy. The TCR beta CDR3 regions underwent amplification using RNA transcripts as the source. HTBI primers were used for first-round RT-PCR of the TCR CDR3. TCRdb reprocessed the multiplex PCR reads with MiXCR, giving one entry per CDR3 protein. In the table there are more than 350,000 distinct CDR3 sequences, 13% to 15% of which are singletons. Specimen: blood. These TCRs come from a woman aged 30 to 39 with Graves' ophthalmopathy.

This clonotype occurred many times. The V and J genes are TRBV18 and TRBJ1-4, with 7 bases fitting TRBD1. CDR3 length: 16 amino acids. Per the germline V gene, CDR1 is KGHSH and CDR2 is LQKENI. J was trimmed by 7 bases and V by 4 bases; bases with no gene match: 12. The CDR3, as DNA: TGTGCCAGCTCACAGAACGAAGGGGGCGAGGTTGAAAAACTGTTTTTT. The encoded protein is CASSQNEGGEVEKLFF.

Ten or more counts support this clonotype. The J gene is TRBJ2-3, the V gene TRBV7-6; possibly TRBD2 for D (6 bases). This CDR3 spans 16 amino acids. Germline CDR1 is SGHVS and CDR2 is FNYEAQ. V was trimmed by 1 base and J by 6 bases, leaving 17 bases between them. CDR3 amino acids: CASSLGRDFAEDTQYF. The CDR3 coding sequence is TGTGCCAGCAGCTTAGGCCGGGACTTTGCAGAGGATACGCAGTATTTT.

This clonotype was seen more than once but under ten times. The rearrangement joins TRBV19 to TRBJ2-3; 13 bases are a match to TRBD2. CDR1 and CDR2 (germline): LNHDA, SQIVND (reference sequence). The CDR3 consists of 19 residues. Losses at the gene ends were 4 bases for V and 4 bases for J; bases not matched to a gene: 14. This CDR3 is CASSKGGGLAGRGADTQYF. DNA for the CDR3: TGTGCCAGTAGTAAGGGCGGGGGACTAGCGGGGCGTGGGGCAGATACGCAGTATTTT.

The CDR3 spells CSAYGTREYQETQYF. CDR3 coding DNA: TGCAGTGCTTACGGGACACGGGAATACCAAGAGACCCAGTACTTC. The genes are TRBV20-1 and TRBJ2-5; tentative D call: TRBD1 (6 bases). Looked up from germline, CDR1 is DFQATT and CDR2 is SNEGSKA (reference sequence). With 5 bases removed from V and 0 bases from J, the gap between germline ends came to 16 bases. The CDR3 runs 15 residues.

This clonotype has a handful of counts. The V call is TRBV6-1, the J call TRBJ1-6; D is unresolved. In germline, CDR1 is MNHNS, CDR2 SASEGT. The V and J ends lost 11 bases and 5 bases respectively, with 16 bases between them. The CDR3 sequence is 14 residues long. The CDR3 sequence is CACRQRTNNSPLHF. The CDR3 bases are TGTGCCTGCCGCCAGAGAACCAATAATTCACCCCTCCACTTT.

This clonotype was observed many times. This chain joins TRBV2 and TRBJ1-1; TRBD1 aligns across 7 bases. Trimming at V came to 6 bases and at J to 3 bases, leaving 7 bases not matched to a gene. CDR1 and CDR2 (germline): SNHLY, FYNNEI. The CDR3 covers 14 residues. The CDR3 here is CASSKDRPDTEAFF. The CDR3 DNA follows: TGTGCCAGCAGCAAGGACAGGCCGGACACTGAAGCTTTCTTT. Full variable domain (missing parts from reference TRBV2 and TRBJ1-1): EPEVTQTPSHQVTQMGQEVILRCVPISNHLYFYWYRQILGQKVEFLVSFYNNEISEKSEIFDDQFSVERPDGSNFTLKIRSTKLEDSAMYFCASSKDRPDTEAFFGQGTRLTVV.

Worth noting for this clonotype: A read error is possible here, since a much larger clone lies one base away. The chain recombines TRBV20-1 with TRBJ1-1; possible D gene TRBD1, 6 bases. V shed 1 base and J shed 5 bases, with 14 bases lying between them. This CDR3 is 14 amino acids long. Germline values: CDR1 DFQATT, CDR2 SNEGSKA (reference sequence). The CDR3 coding sequence is TGCAGTGCTAGAGTAGGGGGAAAGGGTACTGAAGCTTTCTTT. Translation: CSARVGGKGTEAFF.

The table lists this clonotype with many counts. The V call is TRBV30, the J call TRBJ2-7; 8 positions match TRBD1. Per the germline V gene, CDR1 is GTSNPN and CDR2 is SVGIG (reference sequence). This CDR3 is 14 amino acids long. CDR3: CAGMTGADRYEQYF. The CDR3 coding sequence is TGTGCTGGGATGACAGGGGCAGATCGGTACGAGCAGTACTTC.

This chain uses TRBV10-3 with TRBJ2-1; D remains ambiguous. CDR1 ENHRY and CDR2 SYGVKD come from the germline V gene. V was shortened by 2 bases and J by 4 bases, with 6 bases between the two germline ends. This CDR3 is built from 13 residues. The CDR3 DNA sequence: TGTGCCATCAGTGAGGCTAGTTACAATGAGCAGTTCTTC. Protein: CAISEASYNEQFF.

This clonotype was seen many times. The gene calls are TRBV11-2 and TRBJ1-2, with D possibly matching TRBD1 (6 bases). V was pared by 5 bases and J by 0 bases, with 19 bases between. Germline V gene lookup returns CDR1 SGHAT and CDR2 FQNNGV. This CDR3 spans 17 amino acids. The chain's CDR3 is CASSHGGGVRPNYGYTF. The DNA of the CDR3 is TGTGCCAGCAGCCATGGAGGGGGAGTTCGTCCTAACTATGGCTACACCTTC.

Many counts were recorded for this clonotype. The chain links TRBV20-1 to TRBJ2-3; 8 bases line up with TRBD2. This CDR3 is 17 amino acids long. Unmatched junction bases numbered 20, after V lost 5 bases and J lost 7 bases. From germline, CDR1 is DFQATT and CDR2 SNEGSKA (reference sequence). CDR3 nucleotides: TGCAGTGCTGGGGTCCGAATCGCCGGGGGGGTTACGTATACGCAGTATTTT. This encodes CSAGVRIAGGVTYTQYF.

This clonotype was found many times. The J gene is TRBJ1-1, the V gene TRBV6-5, with D maybe TRBD1 (5 bases). Germline CDR1 MNHEY, CDR2 SVGAGI. The CDR3 is 14 amino acids. Trimming took off 2 bases at V and 4 bases at J, with 11 bases between the two ends. The CDR3 DNA follows: TGTGCCAGCAGTTACGTCTCAGGGTCCACTGAAGCTTTCTTT. This sequence encodes CASSYVSGSTEAFF.

This clonotype showed up many times. J is TRBJ2-1 and V is TRBV20-1, with D possibly matching TRBD2 (5 bases). CDR1 and CDR2 (germline): DFQATT, SNEGSKA (reference sequence). The V end lost 3 bases, the J end lost 6 bases, and 12 bases lay between the germline ends. This CDR3 has 13 residues. CDR3 DNA: TGCAGTGCTAGGTACGGGAATAGCAATGAGCAGTTCTTC. Translating it yields CSARYGNSNEQFF.

This clonotype was recorded at least ten times. The chain recombines TRBV5-6 with TRBJ1-1; D gene unclear. This CDR3 comprises 12 residues. Germline V gene sequence: CDR1 SGHDT, CDR2 YYEEEE. The V and J ends lost 1 base and 7 bases respectively, with 8 bases between them. The CDR3 loop reads CASSLLADEAFF. The CDR3 nucleotides read TGTGCCAGCAGCTTGCTCGCGGATGAAGCTTTCTTT.

In this sample, this clonotype turned up many times. This chain links TRBV11-2 with TRBJ2-1; D might be TRBD2 (5 bases). V lost 2 bases, J lost 0 bases, and 11 bases lay in between. Germline V CDR1 and CDR2: SGHAT, FQNNGV. The CDR3 runs 16 residues. CDR3 DNA sequence: TGTGCCAGCAGCTTAAGGGCCGGGGTCTCCTACAATGAGCAGTTCTTC. Translating it yields CASSLRAGVSYNEQFF.

V and J are TRBV2 and TRBJ2-3; TRBD2 matches 12 bases. The junction had 3 bases not matched to a gene; V was cut back by 4 bases and J by 7 bases. This CDR3 spans 14 amino acids. The germline gives CDR1 SNHLY, CDR2 FYNNEI. Here the CDR3 reads CASSGLAGENTQYF. CDR3 DNA sequence: TGTGCCAGCAGTGGACTAGCGGGGGAGAATACGCAGTATTTT.

This clonotype was found many times. The chain joins TRBV7-2 to TRBJ2-7; no definite D call. V gave up 5 bases and J gave up 5 bases, with 13 bases separating them. The CDR3 has 13 residues. Germline V gene lookup returns CDR1 SGHTA and CDR2 FQGNSA. For the CDR3, the DNA is TGTGCCAGCAGCCCCCCCCAGAGCGACGAGCAGTACTTC. Translating gives CASSPPQSDEQYF.

This clonotype has a count of ten or more. The chain is built from TRBV7-8 and TRBJ2-3, with 14 bases fitting TRBD2. Germline V gives CDR1 SGHVS, CDR2 FQNEAQ. This CDR3 region has 18 residues. V was clipped by 5 bases and J by 6 bases; unmatched bases: 13. The CDR3 DNA follows: TGTGCCAGCAGCCTCCCCCGACTAGCGGGGGGGCGGGGGGATACGCAGTATTTT. Residues: CASSLPRLAGGRGDTQYF.

This clonotype was counted at least ten times. The CDR3 DNA is TGCAGTGCTTTAACCGGGGGGGGGATCTACAATGAGCAGTTCTTC. The encoded protein is CSALTGGGIYNEQFF. The gene calls are TRBV20-1 and TRBJ2-1; TRBD2 agrees at 8 bases. Germline V gene lookup returns CDR1 DFQATT and CDR2 SNEGSKA (reference sequence). This CDR3 contains 15 residues. J was trimmed by 3 bases and V by 5 bases; bases with no gene match: 9.